A selection of T cell receptor beta chains follows, all from one sample in a study of regulatory T cells in long-lasting Graves disease. MiXCR, run by TCRdb on the multiplex PCR reads, gives a single entry per CDR3 protein. The table has 400,000 to 650,000 distinct CDR3 sequences, more than 15% seen once; the top ten hold 20% to 30%. This same sample was also part of a study on T cells in Graves' hyperthyroidism and ophthalmopathy.

Sequencing used peripheral blood mononuclear cells (PBMCs), obtained at new diagnosis, from a patient treated with antithyroid drugs. These receptor sequences come from a woman aged 35 to 59 with Graves disease. CDR3s include the opening cysteine and the closing phenylalanine or tryptophan. The D gene is left open where the match is weak. Size is omitted from some rows. Given values are once, few, many or a class for expanded clones.

-	many	TRBV15	TRBJ1-1	CATSRQKREAFF	TGTGCCACCAGCAGACAGAAACGTGAAGCTTTCTTT
-	many	TRBV27	TRBJ1-1	CASSSLPGHTEAFF	TGTGCCAGCAGTTCCCTACCGGGCCACACTGAAGCTTTCTTT
TRBD1	many	TRBV28	TRBJ1-5	CASSLGGQVQTPQHF	TGTGCCAGCAGTTTAGGGGGACAGGTTCAGACGCCCCAGCATTTT
-	many	TRBV3-1	TRBJ2-7	CASSQVGTAFYEQYF	TGTGCCAGCAGCCAAGTTGGTACAGCTTTCTACGAGCAGTACTTC
-	many	TRBV11-1	TRBJ2-5	CASSLSIAASPRETQYF	TGTGCCAGCAGCTTATCCATCGCTGCCAGCCCGCGGGAGACCCAGTACTTC
TRBD1	many	TRBV12-3/TRBV12-4	TRBJ1-4	CASSPSGTELATNEKLFF	TGTGCCAGCAGTCCTTCCGGGACAGAGCTTGCAACTAATGAAAAACTGTTTTTT
TRBD1	few	TRBV5-5	TRBJ1-2	CASYTGVVGGYTF	TGTGCCAGTTACACAGGGGTTGTAGGTGGCTACACCTTC
-	many	TRBV3-1	TRBJ2-1	CASSHPGPFNEQFF	TGTGCCAGCAGCCACCCGGGACCGTTTAATGAGCAGTTCTTC
TRBD1	-	TRBV15	TRBJ2-5	CATSRSGTGGLETQYF	TGTGCCACCAGCAGATCCGGGACAGGGGGCCTAGAGACCCAGTACTTC
-	once	TRBV19	TRBJ2-3	CASSIYRGGLADTQYF	TGTGCCAGTAGTATTTACAGGGGGGGCTTGGCAGATACGCAGTATTTT
-	few	TRBV6-2/TRBV6-3	TRBJ2-6	CASHRAEAGANVLTF	TGTGCCAGCCACAGGGCGGAAGCTGGGGCCAACGTCCTGACTTTC
TRBD2	-	TRBV19	TRBJ2-1	CASSGLAAGTEQFF	TGTGCCAGTAGTGGGCTAGCGGCGGGTACGGAGCAGTTCTTC
-	many	TRBV10-3	TRBJ1-2	CAISGEYGYTF	TGTGCCATCAGTGGGGAGTATGGCTACACCTTC
TRBD2	few	TRBV6-1	TRBJ2-7	CASKAGARYEQYF	TGTGCCAGCAAAGCGGGGGCCCGTTATGAGCAGTACTTC
-	many	TRBV12-3/TRBV12-4	TRBJ1-1	CASSRLGQTEAFF	TGTGCCAGCAGTCGCCTAGGACAAACTGAAGCTTTCTTT
TRBD1	-	TRBV7-6	TRBJ1-5	CASSSGTGGAQPQHF	TGTGCCAGCAGCTCCGGGACAGGGGGCGCCCAGCCCCAGCATTTT
-	-	TRBV3-1	TRBJ1-3	CASSPHPRPNSGNTIYF	TGTGCCAGCAGCCCCCACCCACGGCCCAACTCTGGAAACACCATATATTTT
TRBD2	-	TRBV6-5	TRBJ2-1	CASSYSIPGGNEQFF	TGTGCCAGCAGTTACTCGATACCGGGGGGCAATGAGCAGTTCTTC
-	many	TRBV27	TRBJ1-6	CAILPSDSPLHF	TGTGCCATCCTCCCGTCGGATTCACCCCTCCACTTT
-	few	TRBV29-1	TRBJ1-2	CSGFRGDGYTF	TGCAGCGGGTTTCGGGGAGATGGCTACACCTTC
-	many	TRBV7-9	TRBJ1-1	CASSMPPGGLNTEAFF	TGTGCCAGCAGTATGCCCCCCGGGGGCCTGAACACTGAAGCTTTCTTT
-	-	TRBV19	TRBJ2-3	CASSSQDRHTDTQYF	TGTGCCAGTAGTTCTCAGGACAGACACACAGATACGCAGTATTTT
TRBD1	-	TRBV27	TRBJ1-2	CASRTGPYGYTF	TGTGCCAGCAGGACAGGGCCGTATGGCTACACCTTC
TRBD2	-	TRBV6-1	TRBJ2-1	CASSPGLADPSYNEQFF	TGTGCCAGCAGCCCGGGACTAGCGGACCCCTCCTACAATGAGCAGTTCTTC
TRBD1	few	TRBV24-1	TRBJ1-6	CATSDRTGIYNSPLHF	TGTGCCACCAGTGATCGGACAGGGATTTATAATTCACCCCTCCACTTT
-	few	TRBV13	TRBJ2-2	CASSRRRPPFALNTGELFF	TGTGCCAGCAGCCGAAGAAGGCCCCCGTTCGCACTGAACACCGGGGAGCTGTTTTTT
-	few	TRBV20-1	TRBJ1-5	CSPKISSNQPQHF	TGCAGCCCTAAAATCTCTAGCAATCAGCCCCAGCATTTT
-	-	TRBV4-1	TRBJ1-1	CASSQGRGEGTEAFF	TGCGCCAGCAGCCAAGGACGGGGCGAGGGCACTGAAGCTTTCTTT
TRBD2	many	TRBV28	TRBJ2-3	CASSSLAGAHTDTQYF	TGTGCCAGCAGTTCCCTAGCGGGGGCCCACACAGATACGCAGTATTTT
-	many	TRBV3-1	TRBJ1-2	CASSQDRYNYGYTF	TGTGCCAGCAGCCAAGATCGTTATAACTATGGCTACACCTTC
-	many	TRBV30	TRBJ2-3	CAWSASDTQYF	TGTGCCTGGAGTGCATCAGATACGCAGTATTTT
TRBD1	many	TRBV12-3/TRBV12-4	TRBJ1-5	CASSLGGTGGNQPQHF	TGTGCCAGCAGTTTAGGGGGGACAGGGGGCAATCAGCCCCAGCATTTT
TRBD2	-	TRBV10-2	TRBJ2-1	CASKRGLAGGNNEQFF	TGCGCCAGCAAAAGGGGACTAGCGGGGGGGAACAATGAGCAGTTCTTC
-	-	TRBV7-2	TRBJ2-7	CASSSVLGAYEQYF	TGTGCCAGCAGTTCAGTACTAGGAGCCTACGAGCAGTACTTC